This passage covers 10 T cell receptor beta chains from one sample sequenced in a study of T cells in Graves' hyperthyroidism and ophthalmopathy. Amplified TCR beta CDR3 regions came from RNA transcripts. During a first-round RT-PCR of the TCR CDR3, the HTBI primer set was used. MiXCR was run by TCRdb on the multiplex PCR reads, yielding one entry per CDR3 protein. The table has 480,000 or so distinct CDR3 sequences, 46% seen once. Sequencing used peripheral blood or thyroid tissue (not recorded which). The receptors were gathered from an adult woman with Graves' disease, either hyperthyroidism or ophthalmopathy (not recorded which).

The gene calls are TRBV3-1 and TRBJ1-3, with no clear D. Trimming removed 1 base from V and 4 bases from J, with 5 bases in between. CDR3 length: 13 amino acids. Germline assignment: CDR1 LGHDT and CDR2 YNNKEL (reference sequence). CDR3: CASSQVGGNTIYF. The CDR3 bases are TGTGCCAGCAGCCAAGTGGGGGGAAACACCATATATTTT.

This clonotype was counted ten times or more. The chain is built from TRBV2 and TRBJ1-5, with D possibly being TRBD1 (5 bases). The germline V gene has CDR1 SNHLY and CDR2 FYNNEI. CDR3 length equals 15 residues. Deletions cut 8 bases from V and 5 bases from J, with 19 bases between. The CDR3 region is CASGATASRDQPQHF. CDR3 in DNA: TGTGCCAGCGGGGCGACAGCTTCTAGGGATCAGCCCCAGCATTTT.

The rearrangement uses TRBV9 and TRBJ2-5; tentative D call: TRBD1 (6 bases). V lost 3 bases to trimming and J lost 5 bases, with 17 bases between them. Germline V gene sequence: CDR1 SGDLS, CDR2 YYNGEE. The CDR3 is made up of 15 amino acids. As DNA, the CDR3 is TGTGCCAGCAGCGCCACAGGGAGCACCGGGGAGACCCAGTACTTC. As protein: CASSATGSTGETQYF.

The chain combines TRBV7-9 with TRBJ2-2; D not resolved. The CDR3 loop spans 15 amino acids. Germline lookup yields CDR1 SEHNR and CDR2 FQNEAQ (reference sequence). Trimming took 1 base from V and 5 from J, leaving 11 bases between them. CDR3 coding DNA: TGTGCCAGCAGCTTAGGCCCGAGCCCTACCGGGGAGCTGTTTTTT. Residues: CASSLGPSPTGELFF. Supplemented by reference TRBV7-9 and TRBJ2-2, the full variable domain reads DTGVSQNPRHKITKRGQNVTFRCDPISEHNRLYWYRQTLGQGPEFLTYFQNEAQLEKSRLLSDRFSAERPKGSFSTLEIQRTEQGDSAMYLCASSLGPSPTGELFFGEGSRLTVL.

The chain joins TRBV29-1 to TRBJ2-7; the match to TRBD2 covers 12 bases. Matching the DNA end better, TRBJ2-1 makes the J call doubtful. Germline V gene data show CDR1 as SQVTM and CDR2 as ANQGSEA. This CDR3 is 14 amino acids long. The CDR3 DNA reads as TGCAGCTCGCGGACTAGCGGGATAGCCAATGAGCAGTTCTTC. Protein product: CSSRTSGIANEQFF.

V and J are TRBV2 and TRBJ1-4; D ambiguous. Germline V CDR1 and CDR2: SNHLY, FYNNEI. This CDR3 has 16 amino acids. Trimming pared 7 bases from V and 8 bases from J, leaving 23 bases between. DNA for the CDR3: TGTGCCAGCACCTTCCTCGAAGGGCAAGGAAGCGAAAAACTGTTTTTT. Encoded protein: CASTFLEGQGSEKLFF.

The chain carries TRBV20-1 and TRBJ2-7, with TRBD1 matching 9 bases. The CDR3 is made up of 14 amino acids. J lost 2 bases, V lost 4 bases, and 6 bases had no gene match. The germline gives CDR1 DFQATT, CDR2 SNEGSKA (reference sequence). The CDR3 protein is CSATGTGRTYEQYF. The CDR3 DNA reads as TGCAGTGCTACAGGGACAGGGCGAACCTACGAGCAGTACTTC.

In this sample, this clonotype turned up a few times. The CDR3 does not close with the conserved phenylalanine or tryptophan, likely indicating a read error. Because the CDR3's place on the DNA is in doubt, the DNA is left out and the CDR3 is given as listed by TCRdb. The chain has TRBV7-9 and TRBJ2-5. Germline CDR1 and CDR2: SEHNR and FQNEAQ (reference sequence). The CDR3 is 8 amino acids in total, end residues counted. CDR3 sequence: CASSLDIR.

This clonotype was recorded many times. This chain links TRBV11-2 with TRBJ1-1; 10 bases match TRBD1. Trimming at V came to 5 bases and at J to 5 bases, leaving 8 bases not matched to a gene. Germline V gives CDR1 SGHAT, CDR2 FQNNGV. This CDR3 is built from 15 residues. The CDR3 nucleotides are TGTGCCAGCAGCATACTACAGGGACAGGGGACTGAAGCTTTCTTT. This gives the protein CASSILQGQGTEAFF.

This clonotype was counted many times. DNA of the CDR3: TGTGCCAGCAGTTCCCAGGGGGTGAACACTGAAGCTTTCTTT. Its translation is CASSSQGVNTEAFF. V gene TRBV12-3 or TRBV12-4 combines with J gene TRBJ1-1; the match to TRBD1 covers 7 bases. The CDR3 totals 14 residues. Losses at the gene ends were 4 bases for V and 0 bases for J; bases not matched to a gene: 2.